The rows below give T cell receptor beta chains drawn from one sample of a study of Ad26.COV2.S vaccination and SARS-CoV-2 variants. Here immunoSEQ multiplex PCR was the method, and the copy in TCRdb shows in-frame clones only, minus some. The profile covers 250,000 or so clones, with about 83% appearing a single time and about 2.7% taken by the ten largest. This specimen was peripheral blood, taken in a trial of Ad26.COV2.S vaccine versus placebo. The receptors were sampled from a person between 18 and 65 years old who received the Ad26.COV2.S COVID-19 vaccine or a placebo. Both conserved end residues are part of each CDR3. A D gene is named only where the DNA matches it firmly. Clone size is stated in some rows and not others, as once, few, many or a class when expanded.

>TRBJ2-7|few|TRBV19|.
TGTGCCAGTAGCACCGGGTCCTACGAGCAGTACTTC
CASSTGSYEQYF
>TRBJ2-2|.|TRBV14|TRBD1
TGTGCCAGCAGCCAATTCAGGGGGCATGTCACCGGGGAGCTGTTTTTT
CASSQFRGHVTGELFF
>TRBJ2-1|.|TRBV2|.
TGTGCCAGCCCGGGAGACAGGGTCTCCGAGCAGTTCTTC
CASPGDRVSEQFF
>TRBJ1-1|few|TRBV6-6|TRBD1
TGTGCCAGCAGTTGGGACAGATTGAACACTGAAGCTTTCTTT
CASSWDRLNTEAFF
>TRBJ2-1|.|TRBV5-1|TRBD2
TGCGCCAGCAGCTTGGAAACTAGCGGGGGTTACAATGAGCAGTTCTTC
CASSLETSGGYNEQFF
>TRBJ1-3|few|TRBV12-3/TRBV12-4|.
TGTGCCAGCAGTTTAGTGGGGGCGAACACCATATATTTT
CASSLVGANTIYF
>TRBJ2-1|.|TRBV18|TRBD2
TGTGCCAGCTCACCACGCTCTAGCGGGGAATCCTACAATGAGCAGTTCTTC
CASSPRSSGESYNEQFF
>TRBJ2-6|.|TRBV18|.
TGTGCCAGCTCACCACCGATAATGCACTCTGGGGCCAACGTCCTGACTTTC
CASSPPIMHSGANVLTF
>TRBJ1-3|.|TRBV9|.
TGTGCCAGCAGCCCTCGATTGGACAGCTCTGGAAACACCATATATTTT
CASSPRLDSSGNTIYF
>TRBJ1-4|.|TRBV6-5|.
TGTGCCAGCTATTCACCAGTTAATGAAAAACTGTTTTTT
CASYSPVNEKLFF
>TRBJ2-5|.|TRBV4-1|TRBD2
TGCGCCAGCAGCCCTTCCCCTGGGACTAGCGGGCAGGAGACCCAGTACTTC
CASSPSPGTSGQETQYF
>TRBJ1-3|.|TRBV19|.
TGTGCCAGTAGTTATCTCCCACGAACTGGAAACACCATATATTTT
CASSYLPRTGNTIYF
>TRBJ2-1|.|TRBV9|TRBD1
TGTGCCAGCAGCTTCGGGACAGGGGCCTACAATGAGCAGTTCTTC
CASSFGTGAYNEQFF
>TRBJ1-1|.|TRBV6-5|.
TGTGCCAGCAGTTACGAGGGAGCAACCCCCATTGAAGCTTTCTTT
CASSYEGATPIEAFF
>TRBJ2-1|.|TRBV19|TRBD2
TGTGCCAGTAGCCGACTAGCGGGGAGCAATGAGCAGTTCTTC
CASSRLAGSNEQFF
>TRBJ2-3|once|TRBV7-2|TRBD1
TGTGCCAGCAGCTCAGGGACAGGGGGCATTTCGCAGTATTTT
CASSSGTGGISQYF
>TRBJ2-6|once|TRBV18|.
TGTGCCAGCTCCCGGACAGAGGTCTCTGGGGCCAACGTCCTGACTTTC
CASSRTEVSGANVLTF
>TRBJ2-5|.|TRBV5-1|.
TGCGCCAGCAGCCCGCCAGGGGGGCAAGAGACCCAGTACTTC
CASSPPGGQETQYF
>TRBJ1-2|.|TRBV7-8|TRBD1
TGTGCCAGCAGCTTGCCGGACAGGGAGGGCTATGGCTACACCTTC
CASSLPDREGYGYTF
>TRBJ1-2|.|TRBV7-9|.
TGTGCCAGCAGCTTAAGTGGCCGCGGCTACACCTTC
CASSLSGRGYTF
>TRBJ2-5|.|TRBV5-1|TRBD1
TGCGCCAGCAGCTTGTTGGGACAGGGGCAAGAGACCCAGTACTTC
CASSLLGQGQETQYF
>TRBJ2-2|.|TRBV7-2|TRBD2
TGTGCCAGCAGCTTAACGGGACTAGCATCCGGGGAGCTGTTTTTT
CASSLTGLASGELFF
>TRBJ2-3|.|TRBV7-2|.
TGTGCCAGCAGCTTTCAGTTGGGCACAGATACGCAGTATTTT
CASSFQLGTDTQYF
>TRBJ2-5|once|TRBV7-2|.
TGTGCCAGCAGCTTGAGCTCCCTAGGGGAGACCCAGTACTTC
CASSLSSLGETQYF
>TRBJ2-2|.|TRBV6-5|TRBD2
TGTGCCAGCAGTTCTCTGGGGAGGGGTCGGGAGCTGTTTTTT
CASSSLGRGRELFF
>TRBJ1-2|many|TRBV6-6|.
TGTGCCAGCAGAAGGACGGACTATGGCTACACCTTC
CASRRTDYGYTF
>TRBJ1-2|.|TRBV4-2|.
TGTGCCAGCAGCCATAGGGGGACTCAACCGGCCTATGGCTACACCTTC
CASSHRGTQPAYGYTF
>TRBJ1-2|.|TRBV6-2/TRBV6-3|.
TGTGCCAGCAGTCGATCGAAACCGGGCCCCGGTGGCTACACCTTC
CASSRSKPGPGGYTF
>TRBJ1-5|.|TRBV6-1|.
TGTGCCAGCAGTGAAGTGAAAGGCGGCAATCAGCCCCAGCATTTT
CASSEVKGGNQPQHF
>TRBJ2-2|.|TRBV18|.
TGTGCCAGCTCACCACCGGGACTCGTGAAGACCGGGGAGCTGTTTTTT
CASSPPGLVKTGELFF
>TRBJ1-5|.|TRBV7-6|.
TGTGCCAGCAGCTTAGCCGGGCATAGCAATCAGCCCCAGCATTTT
CASSLAGHSNQPQHF
>TRBJ1-4|.|TRBV4-3|.
TGCGCCAGCAGCCAAGAGCTTCCAGGTTATAATGAAAAACTGTTTTTT
CASSQELPGYNEKLFF
>TRBJ1-1|.|TRBV7-9|.
TGTGCCAGCAGCACCCGTTTGGGGTCAGGGAACACTGAAGCTTTCTTT
CASSTRLGSGNTEAFF
>TRBJ2-7|.|TRBV27|.
TGTGCCAGCAGTTTGCAAAAAAGCTCCTACGAGCAGTACTTC
CASSLQKSSYEQYF
>TRBJ2-5|once|TRBV14|.
TGTGCCAGCAGCCCTTGGGCACGAGAGACCCAGTACTTC
CASSPWARETQYF
>TRBJ2-1|.|TRBV18|TRBD1
TGTGCCAGCTCATTAGGAATTTCGGGACAGGGGTACAATGAGCAGTTCTTC
CASSLGISGQGYNEQFF
>TRBJ2-1|.|TRBV7-6|TRBD2
TGTGCCAGCAGCTTACAGCTAGCGGCATCCTACAATGAGCAGTTCTTC
CASSLQLAASYNEQFF
>TRBJ1-5|.|TRBV20-1|.
TGCAGAGGGCACAGGGTCAAGCCCCAGCATTTT
CRGHRVKPQHF
>TRBJ2-7|.|TRBV19|TRBD1
TGTGCCAGTAGTATCCCCCTGGGACAGGACCTTGGCGAGCAGTACTTC
CASSIPLGQDLGEQYF
>TRBJ2-1|.|TRBV4-3|.
TGCGCCAGCAGCCAAGGGGGGAATGAGCAGTTCTTC
CASSQGGNEQFF
>TRBJ2-6|.|TRBV7-9|.
TGTGCCAGCAGCTTAGGACGGGGAGGGGCCAACGTCCTGACTTTC
CASSLGRGGANVLTF
>TRBJ2-1|.|TRBV11-2|TRBD1
TGTGCCAGCAGAGTAACAGGGGACAATGAGCAGTTCTTC
CASRVTGDNEQFF
>TRBJ2-1|.|TRBV3-1/TRBV3-2|.
TGTGCCAGCAGCCCTGCGGACCGTTACGGGGAGGCAAGCAATGAGCAGTTCTTC
CASSPADRYGEASNEQFF
>TRBJ2-2|once|TRBV28|TRBD1
TGTGCCAGCAGCCTTGACAGGGAACTGTTCGGCAAGGCCGGGGAGCTGTTTTTT
CASSLDRELFGKAGELFF
>TRBJ2-5|few|TRBV10-3|.
TGTGCCGTCCGCTCGGACAGGGAGGGAGAGACCCAGTACTTC
CAVRSDREGETQYF
>TRBJ2-3|.|TRBV9|.
TGTGCCAGCAGCGTAGTTGAGGGGTCGCCGCATACGCAGTATTTT
CASSVVEGSPHTQYF
>TRBJ2-1|.|TRBV7-2|.
TGTGCCAGCAGTCGCCGGGGCGATCAGGTCAATGAGCAGTTCTTC
CASSRRGDQVNEQFF
>TRBJ1-1|few|TRBV12-3/TRBV12-4|.
TGTGCCAGCAGGCGACAGATAAACACTGAAGCTTTCTTT
CASRRQINTEAFF
>TRBJ1-2|.|TRBV4-1|TRBD1
TGCGCCAGCAGCCAAGGAAGACAGGGGGATGGCTACACCTTC
CASSQGRQGDGYTF
>TRBJ2-1|.|TRBV4-1|TRBD2
TGCGCCAGCAGCCAAACTAAAGGCGGGAGTGGCTCCTACAATGAGCAGTTCTTC
CASSQTKGGSGSYNEQFF
>TRBJ2-2|.|TRBV9|.
TGTGCCAGCAGCGTAACGCAGGGGGGGACCGGGGAGCTGTTTTTT
CASSVTQGGTGELFF
>TRBJ2-3|once|TRBV5-1|TRBD1
TGCGCCAGCAGCGGGGGACAGGGGGCCCCAGATACGCAGTATTTT
CASSGGQGAPDTQYF
>TRBJ2-3|.|TRBV18|.
TGTGCCAGCTCAGCCCCCGCAGATACGCAGTATTTT
CASSAPADTQYF